Below are 4 T cell receptor beta chains sequenced from a single sample in a study of identical twins. TCRdb re-analysed the 5' RACE reads in MiXCR, keeping a single row per CDR3 protein. Among 1.5 million to 2 million distinct CDR3 sequences listed, around 29% were seen once. Sample: cord blood. The receptors were gathered from a newborn girl in good health.

This chain joins TRBV7-8 and TRBJ1-2; D is uncertain. Germline values: CDR1 SGHVS, CDR2 FQNEAQ. Trimming took off 5 bases at V and 4 bases at J, with 14 bases between the two ends. The CDR3 loop spans 14 amino acids. CDR3 region: CASSRDGVIYGYTF. The DNA of the CDR3 is TGTGCCAGCAGCAGAGACGGGGTGATCTATGGCTACACCTTC.

This clonotype was seen only once. The V call is TRBV4-1, the J call TRBJ2-3, with a tentative D call TRBD2 (5 bases). The CDR3 runs 16 residues. Germline values: CDR1 MGHRA, CDR2 YSYEKL. The germline V and J ends were trimmed by 6 bases and 0 bases, with 16 bases remaining between them. The CDR3 region is CASREGSRPSTDTQYF. In nucleotides, the CDR3 is TGCGCCAGCAGAGAGGGCAGCAGACCTAGCACAGATACGCAGTATTTT.

The sample holds a few counts of this clonotype. The V gene is TRBV25-1, the J gene TRBJ1-1; D may be TRBD1 (5 bases). Germline CDR1 reads MGHDK; CDR2 reads SYGVNS. The CDR3 is 12 residues long. Trimming cost V 7 bases and J 5 bases, with 11 bases left between them. CDR3 sequence reads: CASTRGETEAFF. The CDR3 DNA follows: TGTGCCAGCACCCGGGGGGAGACTGAAGCTTTCTTT. Complete variable domain (other parts from reference TRBV25-1 and TRBJ1-1): EADIYQTPRYLVIGTGKKITLECSQTMGHDKMYWYQQDPGMELHLIHYSYGVNSTEKGDLSSESTVSRIRTEHFPLTLESARPSHTSQYLCASTRGETEAFFGQGTRLTVV.

V gene TRBV6-5 combines with J gene TRBJ1-3; D gene ambiguous. The CDR3 has 15 residues. Trimming took 0 bases from V and 4 from J, leaving 10 bases between them. Germline V lookup: CDR1 MNHEY, CDR2 SVGAGI. The CDR3 DNA follows: TGTGCCAGCAGTTACTCCCGGATTGTAGGAAACACCATATATTTT. Translating it yields CASSYSRIVGNTIYF.